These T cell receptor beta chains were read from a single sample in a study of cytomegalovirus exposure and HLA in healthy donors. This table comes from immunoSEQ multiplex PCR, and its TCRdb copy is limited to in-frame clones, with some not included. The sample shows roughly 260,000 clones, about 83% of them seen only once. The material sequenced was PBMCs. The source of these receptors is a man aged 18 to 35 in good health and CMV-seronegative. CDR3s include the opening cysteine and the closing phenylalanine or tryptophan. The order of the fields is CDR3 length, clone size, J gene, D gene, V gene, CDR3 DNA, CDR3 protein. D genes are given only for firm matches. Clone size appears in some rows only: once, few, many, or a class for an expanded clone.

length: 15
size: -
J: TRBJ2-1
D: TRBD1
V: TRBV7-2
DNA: TGTGCCAGCAGCTTAGGACAGGGTGTTCGGGGTGAGCAGTTCTTC
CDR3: CASSLGQGVRGEQFF

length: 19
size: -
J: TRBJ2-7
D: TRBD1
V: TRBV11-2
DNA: TGTGCCAGCAGCTTAGAGGCACGGGGGCCCGGGACAGGGGACTACGAGCAGTACTTC
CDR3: CASSLEARGPGTGDYEQYF

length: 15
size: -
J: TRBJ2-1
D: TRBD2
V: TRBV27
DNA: TGTGCCAGCAGGTCCGGGGGGAGCTCCTACAATGAGCAGTTCTTC
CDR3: CASRSGGSSYNEQFF

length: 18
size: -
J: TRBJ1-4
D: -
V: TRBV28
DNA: TGTGCCAGCAGTTCACACAGGGAAACCATAGCAACTAATGAAAAACTGTTTTTT
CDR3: CASSSHRETIATNEKLFF

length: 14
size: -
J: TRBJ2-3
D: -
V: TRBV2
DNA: TGTGCCATTCTCCACGGAGCTTACACAGATACGCAGTATTTT
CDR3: CAILHGAYTDTQYF

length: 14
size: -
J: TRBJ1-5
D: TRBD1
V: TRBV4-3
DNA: TGCGCCAGCAGCCCGGACAGGGACAAAGGTCCCCAGCATTTT
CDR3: CASSPDRDKGPQHF

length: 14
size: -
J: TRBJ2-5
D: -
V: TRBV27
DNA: TGTGCCAGCAGCCTCGACCCCTCGGGAGAGACCCAGTACTTC
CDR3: CASSLDPSGETQYF

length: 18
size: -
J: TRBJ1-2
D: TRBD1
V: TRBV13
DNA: TGTGCCAGCAGCTTCTATAGCGCCGGGACAGGGAATAACTATGGCTACACCTTC
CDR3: CASSFYSAGTGNNYGYTF

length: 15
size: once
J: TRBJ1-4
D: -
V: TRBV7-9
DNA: TGTGCCAGCAGCTTAGGAAACCCGGGGGACGAAAAACTGTTTTTT
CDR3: CASSLGNPGDEKLFF

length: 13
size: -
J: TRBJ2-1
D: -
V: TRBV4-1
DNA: TGCGCCAGCAGCCTTAACAGGGTTAATGAGCAGTTCTTC
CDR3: CASSLNRVNEQFF

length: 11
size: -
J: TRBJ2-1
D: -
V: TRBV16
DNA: TGTGCCAGCAGCCACGCACAGGTCACGTTCTTC
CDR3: CASSHAQVTFF

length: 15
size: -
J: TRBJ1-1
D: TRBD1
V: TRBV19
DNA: TGTGCCAGTAGTGTTGGACAGGGGGGGAACACTGAAGCTTTCTTT
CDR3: CASSVGQGGNTEAFF

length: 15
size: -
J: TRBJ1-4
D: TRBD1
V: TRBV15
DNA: TGTGCCACCAGCAGAGCGGGACAGGGCCAGGAAAAACTGTTTTTT
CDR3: CATSRAGQGQEKLFF

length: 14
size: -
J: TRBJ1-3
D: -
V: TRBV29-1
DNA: TGCAGCGTTGGGAAAAGTGACTACGGAAACACCACATATTTT
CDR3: CSVGKSDYGNTTYF

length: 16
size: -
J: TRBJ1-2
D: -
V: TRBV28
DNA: TGTGCCAGCAGTTCCCCCATCCCCGCCAGGGCCAATGGCTACACCTTC
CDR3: CASSSPIPARANGYTF

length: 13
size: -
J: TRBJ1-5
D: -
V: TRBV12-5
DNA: TGTGCTAGTGGTTTGGAGCCTGCGCAGCCCCAGCATTTT
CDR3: CASGLEPAQPQHF

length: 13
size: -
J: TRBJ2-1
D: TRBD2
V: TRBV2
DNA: TGTGCCAGCAGTCAGGGACTAAGCAATGAGCAGTTCTTC
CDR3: CASSQGLSNEQFF

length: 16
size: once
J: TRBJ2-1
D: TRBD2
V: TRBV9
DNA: TGTGCCAGCAGCGTTACTAGCGGGGGCTCCTACAATGAGCAGTTCTTC
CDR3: CASSVTSGGSYNEQFF

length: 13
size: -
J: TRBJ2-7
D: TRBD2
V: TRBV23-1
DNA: TGCGCCAGCACCGGGACTAGCTTCTCCGAGCAGTACTTC
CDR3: CASTGTSFSEQYF

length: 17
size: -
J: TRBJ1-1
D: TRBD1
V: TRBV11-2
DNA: TGTGCCAGCAGCCCATACATTGAGACAGGGGAGATATGGGAAGCTTTCTTT
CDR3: CASSPYIETGEIWEAFF

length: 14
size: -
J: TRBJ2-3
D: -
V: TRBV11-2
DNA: TGTGCCAGCAGCCCGTTGGACAGCCGAAACACGCAGTATTTT
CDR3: CASSPLDSRNTQYF

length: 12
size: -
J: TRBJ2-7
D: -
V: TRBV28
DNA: TGTGCCAGCAGTACGCGGGGCTACGAGCAGTACTTC
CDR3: CASSTRGYEQYF

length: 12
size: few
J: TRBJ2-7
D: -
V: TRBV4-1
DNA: TGCGCCAGCAGCCGAACAGGGTTCGAGCAGTACTTC
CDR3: CASSRTGFEQYF

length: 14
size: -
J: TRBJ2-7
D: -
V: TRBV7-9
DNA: TGTGCCAGCAGCTCCTTCAGGGGGGTGTACGAGCAGTACTTC
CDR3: CASSSFRGVYEQYF

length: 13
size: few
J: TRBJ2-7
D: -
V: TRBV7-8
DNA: TGTGCCAGCAGCTTGGAGCGCGAGTACGAGCAGTACTTC
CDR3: CASSLEREYEQYF

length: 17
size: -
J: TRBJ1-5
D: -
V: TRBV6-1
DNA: TGTGCCAGCAGTGAAGCGCTTCTAGATTTATTAGGAGAGCCCCAGCATTTT
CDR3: CASSEALLDLLGEPQHF

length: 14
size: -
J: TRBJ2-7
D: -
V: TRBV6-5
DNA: TGTGCCAGCAGCCCTCATACTAGCAGCTACGAGCAGTACTTC
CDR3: CASSPHTSSYEQYF

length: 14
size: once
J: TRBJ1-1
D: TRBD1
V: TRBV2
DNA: TGTGCCAGCAGTACAGGGGGCAAAGCCACTGAAGCTTTCTTT
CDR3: CASSTGGKATEAFF

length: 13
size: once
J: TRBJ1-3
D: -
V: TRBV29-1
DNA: TGCAGCGTCTCGGACACAAAAGGAAACACCATATATTTT
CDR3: CSVSDTKGNTIYF

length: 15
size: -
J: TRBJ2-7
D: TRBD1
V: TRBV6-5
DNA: TGTGCCAGCAGTTACTCCTCCGGGACAGTCTCCGAGCAGTACTTC
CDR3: CASSYSSGTVSEQYF

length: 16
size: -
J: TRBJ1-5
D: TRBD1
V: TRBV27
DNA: TGTGCCAGCAGTCTTGACGGACAGGGACTTTATCAGCCCCAGCATTTT
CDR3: CASSLDGQGLYQPQHF

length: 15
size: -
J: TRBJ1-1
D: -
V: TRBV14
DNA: TGTGCCAGCAGCCAAGGGGTCAGGGGTAACACTGAAGCTTTCTTT
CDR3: CASSQGVRGNTEAFF

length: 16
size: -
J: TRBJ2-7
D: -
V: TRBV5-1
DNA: TGCGCCAGCAGCCGGTGGGGGGCTAGCGGAGCCCTGGAGCAGTACTTC
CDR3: CASSRWGASGALEQYF

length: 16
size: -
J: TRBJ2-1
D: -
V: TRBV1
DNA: TGCACCAGCAGCCAAACCAAAACCCCAGCGGCCGGGAGGAGGTTCTTC
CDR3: CTSSQTKTPAAGRRFF

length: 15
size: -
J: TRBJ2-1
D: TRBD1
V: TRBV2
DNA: TGTGCCAGCGATTTAGGACAGGGTGGGGTCAATGAGCAGTTCTTC
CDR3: CASDLGQGGVNEQFF

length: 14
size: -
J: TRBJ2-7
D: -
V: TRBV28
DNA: TGTGCCAGCAGCCCCTTTAGGGGCTCCTACGAGCAGTACTTC
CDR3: CASSPFRGSYEQYF

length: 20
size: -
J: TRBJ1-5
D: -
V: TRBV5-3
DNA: TGTGCCAGAAGTGACGCCACAACTCTAGGCGGGGAAAGGGGCAATCAGCCCCAGCATTTT
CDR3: CARSDATTLGGERGNQPQHF

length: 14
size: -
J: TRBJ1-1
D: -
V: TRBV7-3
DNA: TGTGCCAGCAGCTTAAGACAATTTCCTATTGAAGCTTTCTTT
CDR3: CASSLRQFPIEAFF

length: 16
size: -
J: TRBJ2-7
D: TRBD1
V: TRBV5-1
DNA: TGCGCCAGCAGCTTGGTGGGCCAGGGGGCGTCCTACGAGCAGTACTTC
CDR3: CASSLVGQGASYEQYF

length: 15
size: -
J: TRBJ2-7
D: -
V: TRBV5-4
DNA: TGTGCCAGCAGCTTGGCCAGCGGCAGTTTTTACGAGCAGTACTTC
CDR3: CASSLASGSFYEQYF

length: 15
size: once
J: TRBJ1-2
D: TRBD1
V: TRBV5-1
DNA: TGCGCCAGCAGCTTGGAACAGGGGGCCTCCTATGGCTACACCTTC
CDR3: CASSLEQGASYGYTF

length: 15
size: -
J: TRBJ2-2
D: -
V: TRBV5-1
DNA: TGCGCCAGCAGCTTGGAGCAGGCGAACACCGGGGAGCTGTTTTTT
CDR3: CASSLEQANTGELFF

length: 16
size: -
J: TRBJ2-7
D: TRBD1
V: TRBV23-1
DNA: TGCGCCAGCAGTCAATCGCAGTCCAGGGGGCGTCACGAGCAGTACTTC
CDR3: CASSQSQSRGRHEQYF